Sequencing of this T cell receptor beta chain was carried out in a study of blood T cell repertoires in COVID-19. Germline loops: CDR1 MDHEN, CDR2 SYDVKM. The length of the CDR3 is 13 residues. Trimming removed 7 bases at V and 2 bases at J, with 10 bases between. TCRdb's copy holds only in-frame clones and misses some; the assay was immunoSEQ multiplex PCR. The sample yields 99,000 or so clones, around 74% seen once. The TCR originated in a woman aged 70-85 years with acute or convalescent COVID-19. What was sequenced was peripheral blood. The chain combines TRBV28 with TRBJ2-3, with a tentative D call TRBD1 (5 bases). The CDR3 loop reads CASTGMSTDTQYF. The DNA for the CDR3 is TGTGCCAGCACAGGGATGTCCACAGATACGCAGTATTTT.